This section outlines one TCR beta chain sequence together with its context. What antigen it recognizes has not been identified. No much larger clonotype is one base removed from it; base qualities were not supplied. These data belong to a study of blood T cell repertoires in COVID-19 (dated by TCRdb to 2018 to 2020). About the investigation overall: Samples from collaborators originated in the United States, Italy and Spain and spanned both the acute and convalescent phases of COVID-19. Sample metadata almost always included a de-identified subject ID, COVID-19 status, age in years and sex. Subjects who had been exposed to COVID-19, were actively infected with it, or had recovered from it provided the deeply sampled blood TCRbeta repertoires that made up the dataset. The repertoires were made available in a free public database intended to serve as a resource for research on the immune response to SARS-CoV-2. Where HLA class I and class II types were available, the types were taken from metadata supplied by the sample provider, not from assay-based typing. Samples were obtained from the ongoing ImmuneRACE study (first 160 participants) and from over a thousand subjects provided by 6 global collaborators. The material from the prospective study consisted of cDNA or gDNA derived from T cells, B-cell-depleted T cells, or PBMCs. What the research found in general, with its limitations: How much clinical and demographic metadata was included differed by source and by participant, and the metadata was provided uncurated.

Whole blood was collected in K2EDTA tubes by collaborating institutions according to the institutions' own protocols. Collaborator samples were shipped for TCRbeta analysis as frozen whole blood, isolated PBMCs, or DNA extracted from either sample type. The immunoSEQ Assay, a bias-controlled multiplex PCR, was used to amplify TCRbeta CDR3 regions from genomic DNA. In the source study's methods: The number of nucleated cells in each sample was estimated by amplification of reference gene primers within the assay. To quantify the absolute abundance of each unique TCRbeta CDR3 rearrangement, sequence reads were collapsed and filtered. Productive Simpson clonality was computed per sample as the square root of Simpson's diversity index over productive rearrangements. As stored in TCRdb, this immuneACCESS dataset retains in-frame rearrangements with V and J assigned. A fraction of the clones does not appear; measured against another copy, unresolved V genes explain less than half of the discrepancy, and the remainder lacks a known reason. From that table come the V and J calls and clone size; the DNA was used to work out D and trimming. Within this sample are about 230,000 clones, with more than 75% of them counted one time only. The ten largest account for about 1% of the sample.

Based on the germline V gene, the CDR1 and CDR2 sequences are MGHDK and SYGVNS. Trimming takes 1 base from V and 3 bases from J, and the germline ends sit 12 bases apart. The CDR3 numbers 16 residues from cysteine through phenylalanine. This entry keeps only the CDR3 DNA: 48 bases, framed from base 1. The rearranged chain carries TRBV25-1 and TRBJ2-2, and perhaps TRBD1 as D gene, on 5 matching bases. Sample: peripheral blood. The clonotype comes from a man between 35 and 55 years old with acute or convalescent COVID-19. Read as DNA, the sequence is TGTGCCAGCAGTGAATCACAGGCTCCGGACACCGGGGAGCTGTTTTTT. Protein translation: CASSESQAPDTGELFF.